What follows describes a single T cell receptor (beta chain). When replicate PCRs were run on sorted subsets, they used approximately 210 ng DNA, tens of thousands of T cell genomes. Sequenced by immunoSEQ multiplex PCR; TCRdb stores in-frame clones only, minus some. The repertoire holds some 360,000 clones, with more than 60% as singletons. The sample originates from a study of shared clonotypes between healthy human individuals. The CDR3 has 13 residues. V shed 5 bases and J shed 12 bases, with 19 bases lying between them. Germline V gene lookup returns CDR1 MDHEN and CDR2 SYDVKM. The V and J genes are TRBV28 and TRBJ1-2, with D unresolved. The specimen sequenced was memory CD4+ T cells sorted from blood. The subset denotes: CD45RA-negative fraction. This sequence was found in a man younger than 40 in good health. CDR3 loop: CASSLSRIAEDTF. CDR3 nucleotide sequence: TGTGCCAGCAGTCTCTCTAGGATTGCCGAGGACACCTTC.